The TCR beta chain described here comes from a study of blood T cell repertoires in COVID-19. The assay was immunoSEQ multiplex PCR, and TCRdb's table has in-frame clones only and misses some. The data contain some 390,000 clones, about 90% of them seen just once; the ten biggest clones take up about 1.8%. CDR3 size: 13 residues. V was shortened by 5 bases and J by 7 bases, with 11 bases between the two germline ends. The chain combines TRBV12-3 or TRBV12-4 with TRBJ2-2, with D possibly being TRBD2 (5 bases). Material: PBMCs or T cells enriched from blood (not recorded which). The clonotype comes from a woman aged 30 to 39 who had recovered from COVID-19. The DNA of the CDR3 is TGTGCCAGCAGTGAGGACTTATACGGGGAGCTGTTTTTT. This gives the protein CASSEDLYGELFF.